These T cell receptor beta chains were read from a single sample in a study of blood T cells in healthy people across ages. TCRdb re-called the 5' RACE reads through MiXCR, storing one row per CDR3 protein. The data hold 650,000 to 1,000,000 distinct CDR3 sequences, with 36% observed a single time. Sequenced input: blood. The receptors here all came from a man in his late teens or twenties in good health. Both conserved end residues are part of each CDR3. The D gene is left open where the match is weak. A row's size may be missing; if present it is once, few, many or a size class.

TGCAGCGTTGATAAAATGGTCAGGGGGCTAACGGATGGCTACACCTTC	CSVDKMVRGLTDGYTF	TRBD1	TRBJ1-2	few	TRBV29-1
TGTGCCAGCAGCAACCCCGGACTAGCGGGATGGAATGAGCAGTTCTTC	CASSNPGLAGWNEQFF	TRBD2	TRBJ2-1	few	TRBV5-8
TGCGCCAGCAGCTTGCGTCGAGCGGGGGGATCCTACAATGAGCAGTACTTC	CASSLRRAGGSYNEQYF	TRBD2	TRBJ2-7	-	TRBV5-1
TGTGCCAGCAGTGTCGGGAGTTACAATGAGCAGTTCTTC	CASSVGSYNEQFF	-	TRBJ2-1	many	TRBV9
TGCGCCAGCAGCTTGAAAACTAGCGGGGGACCAGATACGCAGTATTTT	CASSLKTSGGPDTQYF	TRBD2	TRBJ2-3	-	TRBV5-1
TGTGCCAGCAGCTTTACAGGGGCTGGTGAAAAACTGTTTTTT	CASSFTGAGEKLFF	TRBD1	TRBJ1-4	-	TRBV5-5
TGTGCCAGCAGCTTAGTTAGCACACCGGGAGCTGAAGCTTTCTTT	CASSLVSTPGAEAFF	-	TRBJ1-1	-	TRBV7-8
TGCGCCAGCAGCTTGGCCGGGACCGATACCTACGAGCAGTACTTC	CASSLAGTDTYEQYF	-	TRBJ2-7	-	TRBV5-1
TGTGCTAGTGGTTTCTATGCGGAGACCCAGTACTTC	CASGFYAETQYF	-	TRBJ2-5	many	TRBV12-5
TGCAGTGCTAGTACAGCAACTAATGAAAAACTGTTTTTT	CSASTATNEKLFF	-	TRBJ1-4	-	TRBV20-1
TGTGCCAGCAGTTTAACACAGGCTTCAAACTCCTACAATGAGCAGTTCTTC	CASSLTQASNSYNEQFF	-	TRBJ2-1	-	TRBV28
TGCAGTGCAACAGGACAGCTACCTCAAAATGAGCAGTTCTTC	CSATGQLPQNEQFF	-	TRBJ2-1	few	TRBV20-1
TGTGCCTGGTCTCCGGGACAGGGGGCTGCAGAGACCCAGTACTTC	CAWSPGQGAAETQYF	TRBD1	TRBJ2-5	-	TRBV30
TGCAGTGCCTTGGGACTAGCGGGGAAGTGCGAGCAGTACTTC	CSALGLAGKCEQYF	TRBD2	TRBJ2-7	-	TRBV20-1
TGCGCCAGCAGTGTGGCCGGGACCATGTTTTTGGGTGAGCAGTTCTTC	CASSVAGTMFLGEQFF	-	TRBJ2-1	once	TRBV10-2
TGTGCCAGCAGCGTCGGGACAGGTCAGCCCCAGCATTTT	CASSVGTGQPQHF	TRBD1	TRBJ1-5	-	TRBV9
TGCAGCGTCGAGACAGGGGAGATAGGAGAGACCCAGTACTTC	CSVETGEIGETQYF	TRBD1	TRBJ2-5	-	TRBV29-1
TGTGCCCTTAGGGAGGCGGGGAGCTCCTACAATGAGCAGTTCTTC	CALREAGSSYNEQFF	-	TRBJ2-1	-	TRBV12-3/TRBV12-4
TGTGCCAGCAGTTTAAAGGACGAGCAGTACTTC	CASSLKDEQYF	-	TRBJ2-7	few	TRBV28
TGTGCCAGCAGCTCCGTAGACAGGGTCCAAGAGACCCAGTACTTC	CASSSVDRVQETQYF	TRBD1	TRBJ2-5	-	TRBV11-1
TGTGCCAGCAGTGACCCCAGGGGCACTGAAGCTTTCTTT	CASSDPRGTEAFF	-	TRBJ1-1	few	TRBV25-1
TGTGCCAGCAGTTCCCCCATCCGACGGAACTCTGGGGCCAACGTCCTGACTTTC	CASSSPIRRNSGANVLTF	-	TRBJ2-6	-	TRBV28
TGTGCCTGGAGGTGGGAGACTGCCGGTGAGCAGTACTTC	CAWRWETAGEQYF	-	TRBJ2-5	few	TRBV30
TGTGCCAGCAGTTCATCAGGGGCCTATGGCTACACCTTC	CASSSSGAYGYTF	-	TRBJ1-2	-	TRBV6-6
TGTGCCAGCAGCTTGACACCGAACACTGAAGCTTTCTTT	CASSLTPNTEAFF	-	TRBJ1-1	-	TRBV7-9
TGTGCCAGCAGCTTTAGGGGGGTGAATGAAAAACTGTTTTTT	CASSFRGVNEKLFF	-	TRBJ1-4	few	TRBV11-2
TGTGCCAGCAACAGGGTTCTACCCAACGGCGGGGAGCTGTTTTTT	CASNRVLPNGGELFF	-	TRBJ2-2	few	TRBV2
TGCAGTGCTCAAAAGAAGATCCCTGGGGGGGGAGAGACCCAGTACTTC	CSAQKKIPGGGETQYF	TRBD2	TRBJ2-5	-	TRBV20-1
TGCAGTGCTAAATCCGGGGCCTACCAAGAGACCCAGTTCTTC	CSAKSGAYQETQFF	-	TRBJ2-1	-	TRBV20-1
TGTGCCATCAGTGAGTTCGATATCGGACAGGGGGCTGAAGCTTTCTTT	CAISEFDIGQGAEAFF	TRBD1	TRBJ1-1	-	TRBV10-3
TGTGCCAGCAGCCTCGGACTAGCGGGGGGGCCCTACAATGAGCAGTACTTC	CASSLGLAGGPYNEQYF	TRBD2	TRBJ2-7	-	TRBV5-4
TGTGCCAGCAGCTTAGCTCTAAGCGGGAGGGGGGACCAAGAGACCCAGTACTTC	CASSLALSGRGDQETQYF	TRBD2	TRBJ2-5	-	TRBV7-2
TGCGCCAGCAGCGCGGGGCGTAACACTGAAGCTTTCTTT	CASSAGRNTEAFF	-	TRBJ1-1	-	TRBV5-1
TGCAGTGCTTGCCGGGACAGCTACGAGCAGTACTTC	CSACRDSYEQYF	TRBD1	TRBJ2-7	-	TRBV20-1
TGTGCCAGCGGTTACACTCCGGAGGAAAAACTGTTTTTT	CASGYTPEEKLFF	-	TRBJ1-4	-	TRBV7-9
TGTGCCAGCAGCTCCCCGGGCAGGGACCTGTACGAGCAGTACTTC	CASSSPGRDLYEQYF	-	TRBJ2-7	-	TRBV7-9
TGTGCCAGCAGCTTAGAAATGGCGCCTGGGGATACGCAGTATTTT	CASSLEMAPGDTQYF	-	TRBJ2-3	-	TRBV7-9
TGCGCCAGCAGCTTGGGGGCCCAAGATACGCAGTATTTT	CASSLGAQDTQYF	-	TRBJ2-3	-	TRBV5-1
TGTGCCAGCAGCCGAAGGGACAGGGGGCCTGGCTACACCTTC	CASSRRDRGPGYTF	TRBD1	TRBJ1-2	-	TRBV7-9
TGCGCCAGCAGCGGGACAGTGACCGACCAAGAGACCCAGTACTTC	CASSGTVTDQETQYF	TRBD1	TRBJ2-5	-	TRBV5-1